This T cell receptor beta chain stems from a study of cytomegalovirus exposure and HLA in healthy donors (dated by TCRdb to about 2017). Turning to the overall study: An earlier analysis of about 560 of the donors reported 276 Gb of sequence data and around 110 million unique TCR beta sequences obtained from some 200 million T cells. Roughly 300 gigabases of sequencing data and 70 million to 100 million unique TCR sequences were included in an early release covering around 650 HLA-typed donors. Among the 398 genotyped donors, around 81% belonged to the genetic ancestry cluster associated with self-reported Caucasian donors. The study aimed to test whether signatures of past pathogen exposure could be identified by cataloging public T cell receptors. Using immunosequencing, the study profiled T cell repertoires from 666 subjects and related those repertoires to cytomegalovirus serostatus. Besides the first cohort of roughly 700 subjects, a separate validation cohort made up of roughly 130 different subjects was used. The study combined high-throughput TCR immunosequencing, statistical association of individual TCRs with disease status, and machine learning to predict cytomegalovirus infection status. A later analysis re-examined previously published TCR beta repertoires from several hundred donors and added high-resolution HLA genotyping to investigate patterns of TCR occurrence. Rather than using new phenotypic data, the later analysis identified candidate immune exposures from TCR beta sequences and from how often those sequences occurred across donors. An earlier analysis of around 640 of the donors used high-throughput TCR beta sequencing to judge whether each TCR beta V gene segment behaved as functional or pseudogenic. Donor age, sex, ethnicity and CMV serostatus were compiled alongside the repertoire data. A later genetic analysis used genome-wide SNP genotypes for about 65% of the 666 donors, treating that subset as a discovery cohort. Every discovery cohort repertoire had been produced on one sequencing platform. Both class I and class II loci were covered by HLA typing, at four-digit resolution. The number of donors typed differed by locus, with roughly 629-640 for A, B, C, DRB1 and DQB1, roughly 520 for DQA1, 600 to 610 for DPA1, and around 450 for DPB1. Roughly 5 DR-DQ haplotypes were treated as single units for association and clustering because of strong linkage in the cohort. Among about 390 genotyped donors of the cohort, an average of around 240,000 unique TCR beta nucleotide sequences were sequenced per donor, around a sixth of them non-productive. Overall study results and their limits: A later analysis found that most CMV-associated TCR beta chains appeared HLA-restricted, with HLA associations seemingly driven largely by CMV exposure. The cohort was sequenced for TCR beta chains only, and without alpha or paired-chain data the features that could be detected were limited. A further reported finding was that TCR beta sequences accurately predicted the HLA-A and HLA-B alleles for most subjects in the first cohort. Because some donors lacked HLA typing at each locus, the association tests relied only on the typed subset. Because counts were too low, 15 to 20 rarely observed V segments, including chromosome 9 orphons, were excluded from the earlier analysis of under 650 of the donors. In an earlier analysis of over 550 of the donors, most TCR beta V segments were observed in productive rearrangements about 90% or about 30% of the time, broadly matching IMGT annotations. An association between a missense DCLRE1C variant and V-gene and J-gene trimming of TCR beta chains was found in a later genetic analysis and replicated in an independent cohort. In a later genetic analysis, fewer N-insertions in productive TCRs were reported among donors in an Asian-associated ancestry cluster than the 666-donor mean. The classifier was reported to diagnose cytomegalovirus status with high specificity and sensitivity in both the original cohort and the validation cohort. Assigning TCR associations to individual alleles was difficult when HLA alleles, especially DR and DQ, strongly co-occurred. According to the authors, the approach could potentially be generalized to other disease states and immunological phenotypes. For the cohort, immune exposure information was limited to CMV serostatus. A group of highly shared sequence variants was considered likely to be a technical artifact of the sequencing pipeline. A later analysis reported that several top co-occurrence clusters appeared linked to parvovirus B19, influenza, CMV and Epstein-Barr virus. In a later analysis, TCR association rates were found to vary across HLA loci, with the most associated TCRs seen for DRB1 alleles and the fewest for HLA-C alleles. Some IMGT-functional V segments, including TRBV6-2 and TRBV6-3, could not be told apart with the 87-base-pair reads, so those segments were excluded. Sequencing depth was assumed to be roughly uniform across donors in the presence/absence analyses, though that assumption may not hold. A later analysis found that HLA-associated TCR beta chains were more clonally expanded and had lower generation probabilities than equally common non-associated chains. A later analysis associated 15,000 to 20,000 TCR beta sequences with specific HLA alleles at a false discovery rate of 0.05. Most TCR sequences were seen in very few donors, while some public TCRs were found in many individuals. A total of 150 or so TCR beta chains were listed by the study as associated with cytomegalovirus. Linkage disequilibrium might explain the correlated functional status among segregating V segments, but an unknown experimental factor could not be ruled out. In vitro tests confirmed that a few of the cytomegalovirus-associated TCR beta chains recognize cytomegalovirus antigens.

The cohort consisted of 600 to 700 healthy bone marrow donors. At the time of sampling, all cohort members were nominally healthy, though unrecorded immune exposures were likely present. The donor tested CMV seropositive and was one of the 289 seropositive cohort members. A peripheral blood sample was collected from each donor, and TCR beta sequencing was performed on peripheral blood mononuclear cells. The Qiagen DNeasy Blood Extraction Kit was used to extract genomic DNA from the blood cell samples. Concerning this clone: It has no known antigen specificity. No much larger clone exists at a distance of one base, and base qualities are not known.

The library was generated by the immunoSEQ multiplex PCR assay. The multiplex PCR relied on a mix of 60 forward primers for TCR Vbeta segments and 13 reverse primers for TCR Jbeta segments. The CDR3 region of rearranged TCR beta genes was amplified from genomic DNA by a multiplex PCR assay. The amplified TCR beta libraries were sequenced on the Illumina HiSeq System as 87-base-pair reads. The paper's processing steps were these. Across the roughly 600 repertoires, a later analysis counted 80 million or so unique TCR beta chains, around 11 million of which were shared by at least two donors. To remove PCR and sequencing errors, raw reads were error-corrected and collapsed into unique sequences using a nearest-neighbor algorithm that merged closely related sequences. Alignment of CDR3 sequences to IMGT reference sequences was used to assign V, D and J gene segments. For a sequence to be retained, a match of at least six nucleotides was required to both a V gene segment and a J gene segment. Rearrangements were classified as productive when the CDR3 lacked stop codons and remained in frame with V and J, and all other rearrangements were classified as non-productive. Following IMGT convention, CDR3 was defined as the stretch from the second conserved V-encoded cysteine to the conserved J-encoded phenylalanine. The earlier analysis of more than 450 of the donors excluded sequences that lacked an unambiguous match to a single V gene segment. In an earlier analysis of 587 of the donors, V segments were called functional above 56.7% productive rearrangements and were called segregating when the between-donor standard deviation exceeded 5%. A statistical classification framework was built to diagnose cytomegalovirus status from the catalog of TCR beta chain sequences. In a later analysis, V and J genes were assigned by comparing TCR nucleotide sequences against IMGT/GENE-DB human TR gene sequences. Using the TCRdist pipeline, a later analysis assigned CDR3 sequences along with most-parsimonious VDJ recombination scenarios. In a later analysis, each TCR beta chain was defined by its CDR3 amino acid sequence together with its V-gene family, and reads without a unique V-gene family were excluded. In a later analysis, fewer than 600 highly shared, low-generation-probability nucleotide sequences were removed to address suspected cross-contamination and a sequencing artifact. In a later analysis, a clonal expansion index was calculated for each public chain from normalized within-repertoire ranks of inferred template counts. Generation probabilities in a later analysis came from a VDJ recombination model fitted to out-of-frame rearrangements, and those results were checked against IGoR. A later analysis scored TCR-TCR, TCR-HLA and TCR-CMV co-occurrence with hypergeometric tests, applying a repertoire-size bias correction to TCR pairs. A later analysis estimated false discovery rates by permuting HLA or CMV assignments 20 times. In a later analysis, co-occurring TCRs were grouped using DBSCAN, and TCRdist sequence similarity was added for clustering within HLA-allele-positive subsets. Repertoires with fewer than 30,000 or more than 120,000 public chains, plus five repertoires with anomalous nucleotide sharing, were excluded from co-occurrence clustering. The source is immuneACCESS, and TCRdb retained only in-frame sequences with V and J called. Part of the clones is not carried over; for the studies checked, unresolved V genes explain less than half of this, and the remainder is unexplained. The V and J calls and clone size are taken from that table; D and trimming were inferred from the DNA. The sample table contains roughly 150,000 clones; only one count was recorded for around four fifths of them. The top ten clonotypes cover about 0.89% of the sample.

Ends trimmed: V by 5 bases, J by 8 bases; bases unmatched to a gene: 14. The germline V gene (reference sequence) provides CDR1 GTSNPN and CDR2 SVGIG. The CDR3 contains 14 residues, cysteine and phenylalanine counted. Only the CDR3 part of the read is kept: 42 bases, read in frame from the first base. The specimen was PBMCs. The chain is made from TRBV30 and TRBJ1-2; 7 nucleotides in the junction match TRBD1. This TCR was sampled from a girl aged 2 to 10 in good health and CMV-seropositive. The nucleotide sequence reads TGTGCCTGGGCGATCAGGGGGGTAAGGGGAGGCTACACCTTC. Its translation is CAWAIRGVRGGYTF.